This section outlines one T cell receptor beta chain sequence together with its context. These data belong to a study of blood T cell repertoires in COVID-19. Across the whole study: Acute-phase and convalescent COVID-19 samples originated in the United States, Italy and Spain. Sample material is recorded as cDNA or gDNA derived from T cells, B-cell-depleted T cells, or PBMCs.

Followed over time, Seattle patients had been enrolled while infection was active. This CDR3 comprises 14 residues. In germline, CDR1 is SGDLS, CDR2 YYNGEE. V gave up 3 bases and J gave up 5 bases; unmatched junction bases: 7. Data came from immunoSEQ multiplex PCR; TCRdb stores just in-frame clones and leaves some out. The table records 450,000 or so clones, about 90% of them present only once. What was sequenced was peripheral blood. This receptor was obtained from a man between 18 and 35 years old with COVID-19, enrolled during active disease. This rearrangement joins TRBV9 to TRBJ1-1, with 7 bases that match TRBD1. CDR3 DNA sequence: TGTGCCAGCAGCGCCCCGACAGGGCTGACTGAAGCTTTCTTT. This gives the protein CASSAPTGLTEAFF.